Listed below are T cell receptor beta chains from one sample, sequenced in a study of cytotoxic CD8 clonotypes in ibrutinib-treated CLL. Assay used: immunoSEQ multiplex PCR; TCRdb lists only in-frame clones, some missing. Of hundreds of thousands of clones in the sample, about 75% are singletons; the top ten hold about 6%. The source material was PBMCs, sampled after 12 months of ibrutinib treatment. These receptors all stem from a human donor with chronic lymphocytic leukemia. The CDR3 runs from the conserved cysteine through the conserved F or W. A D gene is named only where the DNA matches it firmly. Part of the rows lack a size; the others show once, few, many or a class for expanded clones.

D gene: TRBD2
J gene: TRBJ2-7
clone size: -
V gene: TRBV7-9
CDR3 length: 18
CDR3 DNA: TGTGCCAGCAGCTTAGATGCTAGCGGGAGTAAATTTCGGGGAGAGCAGTACTTC
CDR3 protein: CASSLDASGSKFRGEQYF

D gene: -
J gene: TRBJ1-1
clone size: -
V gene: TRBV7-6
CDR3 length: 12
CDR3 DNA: TGTGCCAGCAGCTTACCTCGCACTGAAGCTTTCTTT
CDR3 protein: CASSLPRTEAFF

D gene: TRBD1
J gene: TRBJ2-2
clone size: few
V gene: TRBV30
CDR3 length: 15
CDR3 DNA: TGTGCCTGGAATCCGGGACAGGGCTACACCGGGGAGCTGTTTTTT
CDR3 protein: CAWNPGQGYTGELFF

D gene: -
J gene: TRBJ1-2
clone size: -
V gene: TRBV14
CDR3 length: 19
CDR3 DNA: TGTGCCAGCAGCCCCCCGTGGGGACTCTTGTGGGAGGCTAACTATGGCTACACCTTC
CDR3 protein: CASSPPWGLLWEANYGYTF

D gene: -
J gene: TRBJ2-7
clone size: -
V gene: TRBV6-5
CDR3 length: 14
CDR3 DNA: TGTGCCAGCAGCCCGGGACTGTGGGGCCACGAGCAGTACTTC
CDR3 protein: CASSPGLWGHEQYF

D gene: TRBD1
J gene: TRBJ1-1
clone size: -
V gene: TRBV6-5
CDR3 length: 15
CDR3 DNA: TGTGCCAGCAGATCCGGGACAGGGTTCAACACTGAAGCTTTCTTT
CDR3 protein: CASRSGTGFNTEAFF

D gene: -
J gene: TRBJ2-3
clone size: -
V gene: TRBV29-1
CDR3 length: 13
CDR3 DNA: TGCAGCGTTGTGTCTTCGACGCCAGACCCTCAGTATTTT
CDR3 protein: CSVVSSTPDPQYF

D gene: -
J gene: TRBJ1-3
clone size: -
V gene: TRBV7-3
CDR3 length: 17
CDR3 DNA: TGTGCCAGCAGCCCCGAGGCAGCAGGTCCCTCTGGAAACACCATATATTTT
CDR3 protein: CASSPEAAGPSGNTIYF

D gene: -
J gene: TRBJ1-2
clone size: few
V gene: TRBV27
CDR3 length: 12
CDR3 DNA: TGTGCCACCGTAGGGGTTGACTATGGCTACACCTTC
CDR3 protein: CATVGVDYGYTF

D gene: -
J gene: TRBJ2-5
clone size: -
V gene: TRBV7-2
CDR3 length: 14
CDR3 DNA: TGTGCCAGCAGCTTAGGAAAGGGATCGGAGACCCAGTACTTC
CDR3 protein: CASSLGKGSETQYF

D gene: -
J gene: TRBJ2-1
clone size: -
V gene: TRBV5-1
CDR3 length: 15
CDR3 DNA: TGCGCCAGCAGCTTGGGCAGGGGTTGGGACAATGAGCAGTTCTTC
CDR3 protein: CASSLGRGWDNEQFF

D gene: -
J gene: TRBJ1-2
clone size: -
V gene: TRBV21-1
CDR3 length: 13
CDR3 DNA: TGTGCCAGCAGCACAGGGACGGTCTATGGCTACACCTTC
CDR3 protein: CASSTGTVYGYTF

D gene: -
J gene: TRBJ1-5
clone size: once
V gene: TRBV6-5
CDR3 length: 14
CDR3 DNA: TGTGCCAGCAGTTACGGGGGTGGCGGGCAGCCCCAGCATTTT
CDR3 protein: CASSYGGGGQPQHF

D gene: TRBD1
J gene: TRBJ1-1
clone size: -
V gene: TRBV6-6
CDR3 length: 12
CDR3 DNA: TGTGCCAGTAGGACAGGGGCCACTGAAGCTTTCTTT
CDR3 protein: CASRTGATEAFF

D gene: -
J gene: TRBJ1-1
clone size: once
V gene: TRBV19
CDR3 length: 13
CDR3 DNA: TGTGCCAGTAGCCCGAGAGACAGGCGATGGGCTTTCTTT
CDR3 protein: CASSPRDRRWAFF

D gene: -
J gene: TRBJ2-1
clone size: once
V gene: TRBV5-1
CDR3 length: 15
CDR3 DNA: TGCGCCAGCAGCTTCCCAGGGGCCTCCTACAATGAGCAGTTCTTC
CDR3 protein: CASSFPGASYNEQFF

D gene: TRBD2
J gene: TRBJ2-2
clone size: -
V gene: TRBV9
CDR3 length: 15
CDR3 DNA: TGTGCCAGCAGCGGGCTAGCGGGAGCCGGAGGGGAGCTGTTTTTT
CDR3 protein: CASSGLAGAGGELFF

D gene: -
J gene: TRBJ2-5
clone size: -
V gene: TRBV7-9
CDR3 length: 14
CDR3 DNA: TGTGCCAGCAGCCTGGGTGGGGGCCCAGAGACCCAGTACTTC
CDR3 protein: CASSLGGGPETQYF

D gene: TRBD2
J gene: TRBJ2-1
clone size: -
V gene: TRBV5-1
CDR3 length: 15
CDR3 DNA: TGCGCCAGCCGGGCGGCGAGCGGGGAATACAATGAGCAGTTCTTC
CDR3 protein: CASRAASGEYNEQFF

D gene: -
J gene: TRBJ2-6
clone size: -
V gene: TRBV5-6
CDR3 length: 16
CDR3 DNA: TGTGCCAGCAGCTTACTTGGACAGCCTGGGGCCAACGTCCTGACTTTC
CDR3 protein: CASSLLGQPGANVLTF

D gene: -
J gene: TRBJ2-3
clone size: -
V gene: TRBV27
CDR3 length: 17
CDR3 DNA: TGTGCCAGCAGCCCCACTCCCATGGGCGGGAGCACAGATACGCAGTATTTT
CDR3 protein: CASSPTPMGGSTDTQYF

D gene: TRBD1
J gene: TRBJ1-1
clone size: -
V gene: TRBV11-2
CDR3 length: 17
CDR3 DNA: TGTGCCAGCAGCTTAGGGGGTCTCGGACAGGGGTTCGGTGAAGCTTTCTTT
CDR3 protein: CASSLGGLGQGFGEAFF

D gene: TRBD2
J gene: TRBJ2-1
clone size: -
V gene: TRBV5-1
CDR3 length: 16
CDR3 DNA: TGCGCCAGCAGCCCCGTACTAGCGGGGGGGGTTAATGAGCAGTTCTTC
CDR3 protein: CASSPVLAGGVNEQFF

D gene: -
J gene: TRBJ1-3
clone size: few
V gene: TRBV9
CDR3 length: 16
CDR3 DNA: TGTGCCAGCAGCGCATTGTCGGGGTCCTCTGGAAACACCATATATTTT
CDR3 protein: CASSALSGSSGNTIYF

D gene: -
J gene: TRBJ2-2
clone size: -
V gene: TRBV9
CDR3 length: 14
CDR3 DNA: TGTGCCAGCAGCGTAGGGCAGAACACCGGGGAGCTGTTTTTT
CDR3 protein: CASSVGQNTGELFF